A selection of T cell receptor beta chains follows, all from one sample in a study of shared clonotypes between healthy human individuals. Profiling relied on immunoSEQ multiplex PCR, and the TCRdb table lists in-frame clones only, not all of them. The data show around 990,000 clones, about 72% seen once. Input material: memory CD4+ T cells from PBMCs. These TCRs come from a man in his late teens or twenties in good health. Some clones in this sample may be carry-over from other donors' samples. Both conserved end residues are part of each CDR3. A D gene is named only where the DNA matches it firmly. Size tells how often a clone was seen (once, few, many) or the class of an expanded clone, and some rows leave it out.

j_call v_call clone_size d_call cdr3_aa cdr3_nt
TRBJ1-2 TRBV28 . . CASSQQGIYGYTF TGTGCCAGCAGTCAACAGGGAATCTATGGCTACACCTTC
TRBJ1-1 TRBV25-1 . TRBD1 CASSRTGDTEAFF TGTGCCAGCAGTCGCACAGGGGACACTGAAGCTTTCTTT
TRBJ1-2 TRBV10-3 . TRBD1 CAISARTGIYGYTF TGTGCCATCAGTGCCCGGACAGGGATTTATGGCTACACCTTC
TRBJ1-5 TRBV18 . . CASSQGQISNQPQHF TGTGCCAGCTCCCAGGGTCAGATTAGCAATCAGCCCCAGCATTTT
TRBJ2-5 TRBV6-1 . . CASSDPGGPGTQYF TGTGCCAGCAGTGACCCCGGAGGACCCGGCACCCAGTACTTC
TRBJ1-2 TRBV6-1 . . CASSESGYGYTF TGTGCCAGCAGTGAATCCGGCTATGGCTACACCTTC
TRBJ2-3 TRBV5-6 . . CASSRRRPDYTDTQYF TGTGCCAGCAGCCGGAGGCGGCCAGACTACACAGATACGCAGTATTTT
TRBJ1-1 TRBV28 once . CATRKGGPNTEAFF TGTGCCACCCGGAAGGGGGGACCGAACACTGAAGCTTTCTTT
TRBJ1-2 TRBV30 . . CAWSVTDGYAF TGTGCCTGGAGTGTAACGGATGGCTACGCCTTC
TRBJ1-4 TRBV4-1 . . CASSPLHTTNEKLFF TGCGCCAGCAGCCCCCTACATACAACTAATGAAAAACTGTTTTTT
TRBJ1-3 TRBV25-1 few . CASSGRGLSSGNTIYF TGTGCCAGCAGTGGCAGGGGATTGAGCTCTGGAAACACCATATATTTT
TRBJ2-6 TRBV15 . . CATRELSGANVLTF TGTGCCACCAGAGAGCTCTCTGGGGCCAACGTCCTGACTTTC
TRBJ1-1 TRBV5-1 . . CASSLSTGTEAFF TGCGCCAGCAGCTTGTCTACGGGCACTGAAGCTTTCTTT
TRBJ2-7 TRBV7-3 . . CASSSNTGSEQYF TGTGCCAGCAGCTCTAACACAGGGAGCGAGCAGTACTTC
TRBJ2-7 TRBV5-6 . . CASSLAKSSSNYEQYF TGTGCCAGCAGCTTGGCCAAGTCATCCTCAAACTACGAGCAGTACTTC
TRBJ2-7 TRBV5-1 . TRBD1 CASSLAQGDNEQYF TGCGCCAGCAGCTTGGCACAGGGGGATAACGAGCAGTACTTC